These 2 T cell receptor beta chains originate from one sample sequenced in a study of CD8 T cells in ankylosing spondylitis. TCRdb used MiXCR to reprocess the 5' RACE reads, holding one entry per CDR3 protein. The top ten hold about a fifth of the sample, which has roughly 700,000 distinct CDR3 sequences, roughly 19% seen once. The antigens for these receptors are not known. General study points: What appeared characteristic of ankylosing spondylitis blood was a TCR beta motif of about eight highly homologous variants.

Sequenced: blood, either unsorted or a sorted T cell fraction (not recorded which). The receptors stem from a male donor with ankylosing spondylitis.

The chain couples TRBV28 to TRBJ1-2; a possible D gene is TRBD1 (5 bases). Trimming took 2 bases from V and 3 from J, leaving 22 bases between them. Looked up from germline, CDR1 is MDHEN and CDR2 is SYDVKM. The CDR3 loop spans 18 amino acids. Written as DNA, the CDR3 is TGTGCCAGCAGTTTAGTGATCTCAGGGTGGAAGGGAGACTATGGCTACACCTTC. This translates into CASSLVISGWKGDYGYTF.

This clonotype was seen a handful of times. The CDR3 reads CASTVDRDRGSNGELFF. DNA for the CDR3: TGCGCCAGCACCGTGGACCGGGACAGGGGCTCTAACGGGGAGCTGTTTTTT. This chain connects TRBV10-2 to TRBJ2-2; 10 positions agree with TRBD1. V lost 7 bases and J lost 7; bases outside the gene matches: 15. The CDR3 has 17 residues. Germline CDR1 and CDR2: WSHSY and SAAADI.